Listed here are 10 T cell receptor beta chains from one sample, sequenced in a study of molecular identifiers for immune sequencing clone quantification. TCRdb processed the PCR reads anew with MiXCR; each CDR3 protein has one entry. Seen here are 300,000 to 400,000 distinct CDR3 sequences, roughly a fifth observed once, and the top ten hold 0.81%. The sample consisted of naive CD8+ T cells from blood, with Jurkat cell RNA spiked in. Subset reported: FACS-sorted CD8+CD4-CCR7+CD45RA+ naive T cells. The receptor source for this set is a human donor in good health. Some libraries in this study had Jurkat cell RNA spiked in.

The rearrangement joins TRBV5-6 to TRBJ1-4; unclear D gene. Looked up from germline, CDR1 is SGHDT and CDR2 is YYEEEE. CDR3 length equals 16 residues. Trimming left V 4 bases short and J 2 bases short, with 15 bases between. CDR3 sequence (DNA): TGTGCCAGCAGCCCCTGGGTGGCGAGGACTAATGAAAAACTGTTTTTT. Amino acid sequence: CASSPWVARTNEKLFF. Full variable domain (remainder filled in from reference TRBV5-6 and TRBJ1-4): DAGVTQSPTHLIKTRGQQVTLRCSPKSGHDTVSWYQQALGQGPQFIFQYYEEEERQRGNFPDRFSGHQFPNYSSELNVNALLLGDSALYLCASSPWVARTNEKLFFGSGTQLSVL.

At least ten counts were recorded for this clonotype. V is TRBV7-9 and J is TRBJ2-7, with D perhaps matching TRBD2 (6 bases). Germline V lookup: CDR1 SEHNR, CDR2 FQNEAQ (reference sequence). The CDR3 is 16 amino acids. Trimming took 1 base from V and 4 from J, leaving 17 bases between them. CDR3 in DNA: TGTGCCAGCAGCTTAGAGGCCGCGGGAATAGGGTACGAGCAGTACTTC. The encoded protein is CASSLEAAGIGYEQYF.

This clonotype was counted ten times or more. This CDR3 reads CASSFLRSRPYEQYF. The CDR3 DNA follows: TGTGCCAGCAGCTTTCTTCGCAGTCGACCCTACGAGCAGTACTTC. The rearrangement links TRBV5-6 to TRBJ2-7, with D unresolved. V was pared by 2 bases and J by 2 bases, with 14 bases between. The V gene's germline CDR1 is SGHDT and CDR2 YYEEEE. The CDR3 has 15 residues.

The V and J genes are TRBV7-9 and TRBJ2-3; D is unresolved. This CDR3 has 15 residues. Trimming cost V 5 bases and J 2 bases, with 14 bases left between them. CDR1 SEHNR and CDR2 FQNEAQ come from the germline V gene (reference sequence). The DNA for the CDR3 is TGTGCCAGCAGCCCATACCCTACGTTCACAGATACGCAGTATTTT. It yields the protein CASSPYPTFTDTQYF. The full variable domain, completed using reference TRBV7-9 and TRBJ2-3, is DTGVSQNPRHKITKRGQNVTFRCDPISEHNRLYWYRQTLGQGPEFLTYFQNEAQLEKSRLLSDRFSAERPKGSFSTLEIQRTEQGDSAMYLCASSPYPTFTDTQYFGPGTRLTVL.

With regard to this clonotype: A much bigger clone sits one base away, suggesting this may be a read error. The DNA of the CDR3 is TGTGCCAGCAGTAGGGCAGGGGAGTCCTACGAGCAGTACTTC. Translation: CASSRAGESYEQYF. The V and J genes are TRBV27 and TRBJ2-7; a possible D gene is TRBD1 (6 bases). Trimming cost V 5 bases and J 1 base, with 12 bases left between them. The CDR3 has 14 residues. CDR1 is MNHEY, CDR2 SMNVEV, per germline (reference sequence).

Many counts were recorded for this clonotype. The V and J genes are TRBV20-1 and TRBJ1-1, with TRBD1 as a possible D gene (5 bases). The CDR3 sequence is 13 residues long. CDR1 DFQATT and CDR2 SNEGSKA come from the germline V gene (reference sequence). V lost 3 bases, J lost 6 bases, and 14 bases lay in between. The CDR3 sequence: CSASGKEGPEAFF. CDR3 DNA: TGCAGTGCTAGCGGCAAAGAGGGGCCTGAAGCTTTCTTT.

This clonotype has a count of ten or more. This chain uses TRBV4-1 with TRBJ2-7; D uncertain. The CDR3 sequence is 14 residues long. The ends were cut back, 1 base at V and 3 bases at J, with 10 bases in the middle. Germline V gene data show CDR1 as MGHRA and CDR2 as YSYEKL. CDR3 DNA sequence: TGCGCCAGCAGCCAAGTGGCCCTGGGCTACGAGCAGTACTTC. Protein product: CASSQVALGYEQYF.

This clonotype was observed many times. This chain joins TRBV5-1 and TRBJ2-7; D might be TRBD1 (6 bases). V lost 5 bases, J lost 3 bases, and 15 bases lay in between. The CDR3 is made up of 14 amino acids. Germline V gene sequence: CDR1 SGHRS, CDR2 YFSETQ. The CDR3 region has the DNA TGCGCCAGCAGTCAACAGGGCGTGGACTACGAGCAGTACTTC. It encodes CASSQQGVDYEQYF.

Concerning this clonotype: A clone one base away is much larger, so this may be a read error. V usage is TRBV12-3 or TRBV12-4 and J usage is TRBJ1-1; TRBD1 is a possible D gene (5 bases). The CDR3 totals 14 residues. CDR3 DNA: TGTGCCAGCGGTTTAGCGGGACTATTGAGGGAGGCTTTCTTT. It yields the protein CASGLAGLLREAFF.

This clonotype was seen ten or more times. This chain's CDR3 is CASSFLAGSPGELFF. DNA of the CDR3: TGTGCCAGCAGCTTCCTAGCAGGGTCCCCCGGGGAGCTGTTTTTT. The chain couples TRBV5-8 to TRBJ2-2; D is perhaps TRBD1 or TRBD2 (5 bases each). V was trimmed by 2 bases and J by 6 bases, leaving 14 bases between them. CDR3 size: 15 residues. Looked up from germline, CDR1 is SGHTS and CDR2 is YDEGEE.